This TCR beta chain is from a study of cytomegalovirus exposure and HLA in healthy donors. The CDR3 is 13 residues long. The germline V gene encodes CDR1 MNHNY and CDR2 SVGAGI (reference sequence). The V gene lost 7 bases and the J gene lost 2 bases, with 11 bases spanning the gap. The PCR made use of 60 Vbeta and 13 Jbeta primers. Using immunoSEQ multiplex PCR, the repertoire was profiled, and TCRdb retains in-frame clones only, with some absent. The sample has some 130,000 clones, over 65% seen once. This TCR was recovered from a man between 50 and 59 years old in good health and CMV-seronegative. This chain joins TRBV6-6 and TRBJ2-5; D is perhaps TRBD2 (6 bases). The specimen sequenced was PBMCs. The CDR3 loop is CASKNSGQETQYF. The CDR3 bases are TGTGCCAGCAAGAATAGCGGACAAGAGACCCAGTACTTC.